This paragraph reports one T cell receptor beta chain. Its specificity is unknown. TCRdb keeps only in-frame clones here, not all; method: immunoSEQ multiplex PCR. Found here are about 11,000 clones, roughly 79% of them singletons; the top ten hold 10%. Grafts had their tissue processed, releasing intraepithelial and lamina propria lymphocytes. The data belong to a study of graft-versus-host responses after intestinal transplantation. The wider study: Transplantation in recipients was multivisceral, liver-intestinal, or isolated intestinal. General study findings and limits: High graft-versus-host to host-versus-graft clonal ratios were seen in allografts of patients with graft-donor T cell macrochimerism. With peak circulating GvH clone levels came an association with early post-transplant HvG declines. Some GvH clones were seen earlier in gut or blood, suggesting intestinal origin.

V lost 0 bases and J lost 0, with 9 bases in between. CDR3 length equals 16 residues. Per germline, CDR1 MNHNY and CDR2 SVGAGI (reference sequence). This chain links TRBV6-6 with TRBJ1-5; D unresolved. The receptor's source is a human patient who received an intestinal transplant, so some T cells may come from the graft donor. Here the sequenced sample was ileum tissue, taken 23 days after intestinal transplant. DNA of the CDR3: TGTGCCAGCAGTTACTCGGACCCCCGTAGCAATCAGCCCCAGCATTTT. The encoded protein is CASSYSDPRSNQPQHF.